This T cell receptor (beta chain) originates from a study of CD8 T cells in ankylosing spondylitis. Making use of molecular barcodes, quantitative 5'-RACE generated TCR beta libraries. Each CDR3 protein gets one entry after TCRdb re-called the 5' RACE reads with MiXCR. The data contain about 750,000 distinct CDR3 sequences, 15% to 20% of them singletons. V lost 7 bases, J lost 5 bases, and 6 bases stayed unmatched. The CDR3 consists of 15 residues. CDR1 is SNHLY and CDR2 is FYNNEI in the germline V gene. This clonotype came up a few times. The antigen is unknown. Findings of the study overall: Clones linked to disease were reported to show significant enrichment in matched ankylosing spondylitis synovial fluid. Ankylosing spondylitis blood appeared to carry a characteristic TCR beta motif of seven to nine highly homologous variants. As for the disease-linked clones, they showed a CD8+ phenotype and occurred at relatively low frequencies in peripheral blood.

This chain links TRBV2 with TRBJ2-1; 12 bases are shared with TRBD2. The material sequenced was blood, either unsorted or a sorted T cell fraction (not recorded which). This clonotype was sampled from a male donor with ankylosing spondylitis. In DNA form, the CDR3 reads TGTGCCAGCACTAGCGGGAGGGCCTATCACAATGAGCAGTTCTTC. This gives the protein CASTSGRAYHNEQFF.